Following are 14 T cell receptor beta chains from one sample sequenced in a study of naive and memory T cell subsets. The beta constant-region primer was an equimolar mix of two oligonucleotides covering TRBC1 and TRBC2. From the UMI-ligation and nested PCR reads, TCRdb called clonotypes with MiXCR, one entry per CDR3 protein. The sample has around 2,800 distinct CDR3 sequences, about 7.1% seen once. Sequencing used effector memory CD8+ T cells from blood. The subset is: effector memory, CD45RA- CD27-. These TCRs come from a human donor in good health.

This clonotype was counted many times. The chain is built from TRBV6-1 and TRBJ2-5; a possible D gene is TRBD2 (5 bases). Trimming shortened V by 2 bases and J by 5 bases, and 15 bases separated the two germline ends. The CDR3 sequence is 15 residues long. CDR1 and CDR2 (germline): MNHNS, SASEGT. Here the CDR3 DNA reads TGTGCCAGCAGTGAATGGGCGGGCGCTGGGGAGACCCAGTACTTC. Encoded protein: CASSEWAGAGETQYF.

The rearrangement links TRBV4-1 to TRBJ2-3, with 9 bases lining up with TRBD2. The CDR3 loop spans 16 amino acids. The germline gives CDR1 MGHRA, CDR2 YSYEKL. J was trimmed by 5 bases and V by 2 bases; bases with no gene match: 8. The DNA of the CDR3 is TGCGCCAGCAGCCAACGAGCGGGGGGCTCCGGAGATACGCAGTATTTT. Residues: CASSQRAGGSGDTQYF.

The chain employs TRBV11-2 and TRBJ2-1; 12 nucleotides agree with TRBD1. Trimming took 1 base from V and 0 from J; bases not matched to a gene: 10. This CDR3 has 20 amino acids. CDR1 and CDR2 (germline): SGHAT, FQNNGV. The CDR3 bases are TGTGCCAGCAGCTTAGTGTTCGGGACAGGGGGCTCCGGCTCCTACAATGAGCAGTTCTTC. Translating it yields CASSLVFGTGGSGSYNEQFF.

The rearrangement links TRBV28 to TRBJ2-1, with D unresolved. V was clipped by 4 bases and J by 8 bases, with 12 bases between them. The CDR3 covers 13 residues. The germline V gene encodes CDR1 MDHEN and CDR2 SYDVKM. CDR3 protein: CASSSPPAHEQFF. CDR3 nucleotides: TGTGCCAGCAGTTCCCCCCCCGCCCATGAGCAGTTCTTC.

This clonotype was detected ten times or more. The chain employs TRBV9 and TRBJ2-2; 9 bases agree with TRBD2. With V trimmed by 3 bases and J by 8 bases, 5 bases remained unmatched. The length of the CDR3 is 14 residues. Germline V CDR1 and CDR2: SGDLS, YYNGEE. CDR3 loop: CASSEGLAMGELFF. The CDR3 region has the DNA TGTGCCAGCAGCGAGGGACTAGCCATGGGGGAGCTGTTTTTT.

CDR3 DNA: TGTGCCAGCAGCTTAGGGACAGGAGGCTCCTACGAGCAGTACTTC. It specifies CASSLGTGGSYEQYF. The V gene is TRBV7-9, the J gene TRBJ2-7, with 7 bases aligning to TRBD1. The CDR3 loop spans 15 amino acids. After removal of 1 base from V and 0 bases from J, the junction contained 3 bases not matched to a gene. CDR1 and CDR2 (germline): SEHNR, FQNEAQ (reference sequence). The full variable domain, with the rest looked up from reference TRBV7-9 and TRBJ2-7, is DTGVSQNPRHKITKRGQNVTFRCDPISEHNRLYWYRQTLGQGPEFLTYFQNEAQLEKSRLLSDRFSAERPKGSFSTLEIQRTEQGDSAMYLCASSLGTGGSYEQYFGPGTRLTVT.

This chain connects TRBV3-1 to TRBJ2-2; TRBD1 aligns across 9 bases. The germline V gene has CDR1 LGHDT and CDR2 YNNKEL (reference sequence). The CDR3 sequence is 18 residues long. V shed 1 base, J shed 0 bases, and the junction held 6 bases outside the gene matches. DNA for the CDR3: TGTGCCAGCAGCCAAGTTATCAGGACAGGGGCGAACACCGGGGAGCTGTTTTTT. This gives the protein CASSQVIRTGANTGELFF.

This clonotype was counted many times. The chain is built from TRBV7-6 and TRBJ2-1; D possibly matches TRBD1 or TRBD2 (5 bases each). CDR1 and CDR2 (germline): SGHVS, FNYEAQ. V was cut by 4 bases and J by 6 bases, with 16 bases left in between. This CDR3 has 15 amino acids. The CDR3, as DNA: TGTGCCAGCAGCTCCAACCGGGACCCAGCCAATGAGCAGTTCTTC. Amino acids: CASSSNRDPANEQFF.

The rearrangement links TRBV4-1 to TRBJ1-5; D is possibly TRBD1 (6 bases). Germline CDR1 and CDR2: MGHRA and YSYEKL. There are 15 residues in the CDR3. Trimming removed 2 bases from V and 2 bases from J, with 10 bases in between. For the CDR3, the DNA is TGCGCCAGCAGCCAACGGGGGGGCGGCAATCAGCCCCAGCATTTT. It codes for CASSQRGGGNQPQHF.

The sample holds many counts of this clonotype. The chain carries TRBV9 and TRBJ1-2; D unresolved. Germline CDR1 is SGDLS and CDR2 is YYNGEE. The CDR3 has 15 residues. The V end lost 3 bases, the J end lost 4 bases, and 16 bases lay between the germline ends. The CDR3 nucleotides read TGTGCCAGCAGCGGATCAAGGCCCTCCCGCTATGGCTACACCTTC. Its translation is CASSGSRPSRYGYTF. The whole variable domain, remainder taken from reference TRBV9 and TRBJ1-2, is DSGVTQTPKHLITATGQRVTLRCSPRSGDLSVYWYQQSLDQGLQFLIQYYNGEERAKGNILERFSAQQFPDLHSELNLSSLELGDSALYFCASSGSRPSRYGYTFGSGTRLTVV.

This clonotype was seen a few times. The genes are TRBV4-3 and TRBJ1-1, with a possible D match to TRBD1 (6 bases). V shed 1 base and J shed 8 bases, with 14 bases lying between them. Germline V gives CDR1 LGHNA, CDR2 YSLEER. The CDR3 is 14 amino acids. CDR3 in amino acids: CASSQARGYVEAFF. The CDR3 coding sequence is TGCGCCAGCAGCCAAGCCAGGGGATATGTCGAAGCTTTCTTT.

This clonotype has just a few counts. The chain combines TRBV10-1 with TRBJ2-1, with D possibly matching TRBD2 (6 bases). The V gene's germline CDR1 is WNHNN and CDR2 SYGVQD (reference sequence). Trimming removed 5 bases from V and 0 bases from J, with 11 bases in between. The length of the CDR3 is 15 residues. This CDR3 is CASSRDLSSYNEQFF. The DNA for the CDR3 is TGCGCCAGCAGTCGGGACTTAAGCTCCTACAATGAGCAGTTCTTC.

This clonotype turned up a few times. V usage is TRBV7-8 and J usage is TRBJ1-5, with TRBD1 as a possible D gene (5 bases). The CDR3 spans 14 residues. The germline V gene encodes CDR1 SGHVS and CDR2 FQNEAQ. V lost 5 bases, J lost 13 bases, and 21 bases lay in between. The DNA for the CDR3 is TGTGCCAGCAGCCCGGACCCGATGAGGGCAGGGCAGCATTTT. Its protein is CASSPDPMRAGQHF.

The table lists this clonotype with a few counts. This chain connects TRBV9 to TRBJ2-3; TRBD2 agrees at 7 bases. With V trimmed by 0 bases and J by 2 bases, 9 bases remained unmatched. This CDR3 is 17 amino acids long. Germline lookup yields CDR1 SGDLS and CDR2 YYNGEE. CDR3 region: CASSVEGTGGSTDTQYF. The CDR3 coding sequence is TGTGCCAGCAGCGTAGAGGGAACGGGAGGATCCACAGATACGCAGTATTTT.